This T cell receptor beta chain was sequenced during a study of T cell repertoires in cytomegalovirus infection. About the study: Public TCR beta signatures indicated both CMV infection and matching HLA type. Study observations and caveats: Ex vivo, HLA-C-restricted CMV-specific TCR beta clonotypes prevailed over the rest of the response.

TCRdb itself ran the reads through MiXCR, one entry per CDR3 protein. The sample shows tens of thousands of distinct CDR3 sequences, approximately 22% of them seen only once. In the case of this clonotype: Antigen unknown.

The trim removed 6 bases at V and 2 bases at J, leaving 4 bases unmatched. The CDR3 extends over 15 amino acids. Germline CDR1 reads MDHEN; CDR2 reads SYDVKM. This TCR was recovered from a human donor in good health (CMV status not recorded). Some clones in this sample may be carry-over from other donors' samples. The chain has TRBV28 and TRBJ2-1; 10 bases align to TRBD1. Sequenced material: PBMCs, sequenced either directly or after in vitro stimulation (not recorded which). This CDR3 is CASSKGQGTYNEQFF. Here the CDR3 DNA reads TGTGCCAGCAGCAAGGGACAGGGGACCTACAATGAGCAGTTCTTC.